This T cell receptor beta chain was found in a study of blood T cell repertoires in COVID-19. This table comes from immunoSEQ multiplex PCR, and its TCRdb copy is limited to in-frame clones, with some not included. This table has about 53,000 clones, just under 90% appearing once. V gave up 7 bases and J gave up 1 base, with 11 bases separating them. The CDR3 totals 15 residues. CDR1 is LNHNV and CDR2 is YYDKDF in the germline V gene (reference sequence). The TCR comes from a man aged 45-65 years with acute or convalescent COVID-19. Material: peripheral blood. The chain employs TRBV15 and TRBJ1-6; D unclear. As DNA, the CDR3 is TGTGCCACCACCATCTCGGGATCCTATAATTCACCCCTCCACTTT. As protein: CATTISGSYNSPLHF.